The 2 T cell receptor beta chains given below trace back to one sample, sequenced in a study of T-cell reconstitution after alpha-beta-depleted transplantation in children. Molecular barcoding with unique molecular identifiers was used for the TCRbeta library. TCRdb reprocessed the PCR reads with MiXCR, giving one entry per CDR3 protein. The sample has roughly 570,000 distinct CDR3 sequences, 25% to 30% seen once. The sequences come from PBMCs, collected before TCRalphabeta/CD19-depleted stem cell transplant. The receptors originated from a boy under three years old with Wiskott-Aldrich syndrome, due to receive a stem cell transplant.

This sequence joins TRBV5-1 and TRBJ2-1; 9 bases are a match to TRBD2. Germline V gene sequence: CDR1 SGHRS, CDR2 YFSETQ. V trimming: 1 base; J trimming: 8 bases; junction bases outside the gene matches: 25. CDR3 length: 21 amino acids. The CDR3 reads CASSLIPIVAGDRVVMDEQFF. CDR3 nucleotide sequence: TGCGCCAGCAGCTTGATCCCGATTGTAGCGGGAGATAGGGTGGTAATGGATGAGCAGTTCTTC.

This clonotype is a singleton in its sample. This rearrangement joins TRBV4-1 to TRBJ2-7, with 12 bases fitting TRBD1. J gave up 6 bases and V 0 bases, and 3 bases lay outside the gene matches. Germline assignment: CDR1 MGHRA and CDR2 YSYEKL. This CDR3 has 15 residues. The CDR3 spells CASSQEGTGGFEQYF. DNA of the CDR3: TGCGCCAGCAGCCAAGAGGGGACAGGGGGCTTCGAGCAGTACTTC.